This TCR beta chain originates from a study of blood T cells in healthy people across ages. Germline V gene data show CDR1 as SGHAT and CDR2 as FQNNGV. This CDR3 spans 14 amino acids. Trimming pared 4 bases from V and 2 bases from J, leaving 12 bases between. PCR was performed a second time for 7 to 11 cycles using a sample-barcoded 5' primer and a J-beta primer mix. TCRdb independently ran MiXCR on the 5' RACE reads; one entry per CDR3 protein. The sample yields approximately 770,000 distinct CDR3 sequences, roughly 64% seen once. This clonotype was seen at least ten times. The source material was blood. This sequence was found in a man aged 30-40 years in good health. The chain recombines TRBV11-2 with TRBJ2-7; no clear D gene. The CDR3 DNA sequence: TGTGCCAGCAGCTCAGTCGGTGGACCCTACGAGCAGTACTTC. Its translation is CASSSVGGPYEQYF.